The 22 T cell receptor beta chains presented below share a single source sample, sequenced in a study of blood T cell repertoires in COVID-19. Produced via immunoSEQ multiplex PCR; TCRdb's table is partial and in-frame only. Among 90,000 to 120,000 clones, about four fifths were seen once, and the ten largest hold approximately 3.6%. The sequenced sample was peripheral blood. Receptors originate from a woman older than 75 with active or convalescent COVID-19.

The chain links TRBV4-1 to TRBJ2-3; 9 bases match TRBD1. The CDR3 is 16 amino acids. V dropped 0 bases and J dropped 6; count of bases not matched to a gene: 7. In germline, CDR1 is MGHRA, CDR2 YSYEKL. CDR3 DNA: TGCGCCAGCAGCCAAGACGGGACAGGGAGAGGGGATACGCAGTATTTT. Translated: CASSQDGTGRGDTQYF.

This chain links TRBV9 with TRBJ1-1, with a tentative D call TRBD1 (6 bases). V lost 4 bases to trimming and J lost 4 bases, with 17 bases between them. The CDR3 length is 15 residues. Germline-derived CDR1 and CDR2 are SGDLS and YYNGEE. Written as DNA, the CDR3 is TGTGCCAGCAGCCTTGGGGGGGGCGCGGGCACTGAAGCTTTCTTT. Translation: CASSLGGGAGTEAFF.

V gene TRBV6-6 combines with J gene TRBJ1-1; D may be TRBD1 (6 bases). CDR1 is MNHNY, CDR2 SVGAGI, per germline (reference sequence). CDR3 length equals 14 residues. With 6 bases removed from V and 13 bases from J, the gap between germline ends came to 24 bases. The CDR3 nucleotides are TGTGCCAGCAGCTTTAATCCAGGGGCCCAAAGTGGTTTCTTT. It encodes CASSFNPGAQSGFF.

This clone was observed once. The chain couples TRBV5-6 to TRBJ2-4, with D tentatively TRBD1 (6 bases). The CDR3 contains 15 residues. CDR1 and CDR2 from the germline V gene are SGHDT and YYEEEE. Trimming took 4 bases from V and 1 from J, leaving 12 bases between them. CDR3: CASSHSGGAKNIQYF. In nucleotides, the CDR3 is TGTGCCAGCAGCCATTCTGGGGGCGCCAAAAACATTCAGTACTTC.

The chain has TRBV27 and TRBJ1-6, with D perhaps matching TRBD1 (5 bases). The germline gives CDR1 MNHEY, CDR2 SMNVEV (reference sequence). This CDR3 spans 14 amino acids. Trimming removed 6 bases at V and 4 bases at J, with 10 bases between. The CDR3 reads CASRRRQYNSPLHF. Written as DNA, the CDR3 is TGTGCCAGCAGGCGTAGACAGTATAATTCACCCCTCCACTTT.

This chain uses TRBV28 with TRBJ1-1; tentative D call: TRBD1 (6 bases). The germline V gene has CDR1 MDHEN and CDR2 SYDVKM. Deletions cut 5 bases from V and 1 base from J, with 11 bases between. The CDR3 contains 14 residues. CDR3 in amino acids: CASSPGQQNTEAFF. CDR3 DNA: TGTGCCAGCAGTCCCGGACAGCAGAACACTGAAGCTTTCTTT.

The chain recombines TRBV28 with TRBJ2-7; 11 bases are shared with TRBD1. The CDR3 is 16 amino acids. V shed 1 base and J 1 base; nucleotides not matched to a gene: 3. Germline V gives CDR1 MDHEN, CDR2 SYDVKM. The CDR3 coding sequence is TGTGCCAGCAGTTTATCGGACAGGGGGCGGTCCTACGAGCAGTACTTC. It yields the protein CASSLSDRGRSYEQYF.

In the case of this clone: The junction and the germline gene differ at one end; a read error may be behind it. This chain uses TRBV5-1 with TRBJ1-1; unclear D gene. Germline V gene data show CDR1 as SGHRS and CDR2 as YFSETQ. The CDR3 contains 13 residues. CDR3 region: CASSLVPNSEAFF. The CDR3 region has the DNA TGCGCCAGCAGCTTGGTGCCGAACAGTGAAGCTTTCTTT.

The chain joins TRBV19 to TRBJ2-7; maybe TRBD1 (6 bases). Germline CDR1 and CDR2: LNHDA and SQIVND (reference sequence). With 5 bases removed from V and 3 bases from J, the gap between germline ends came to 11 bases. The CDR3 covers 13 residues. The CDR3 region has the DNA TGTGCCAGTAGTTTGGGGGCAGGCTACGAGCAGTACTTC. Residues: CASSLGAGYEQYF.

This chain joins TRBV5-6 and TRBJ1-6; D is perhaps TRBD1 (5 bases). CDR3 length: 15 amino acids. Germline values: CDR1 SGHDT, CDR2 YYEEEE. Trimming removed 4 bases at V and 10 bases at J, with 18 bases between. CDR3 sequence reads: CASSPRGGGNSPLHF. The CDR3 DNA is TGTGCCAGCAGCCCCCGGGGTGGGGGGAACTCACCCCTCCACTTT.

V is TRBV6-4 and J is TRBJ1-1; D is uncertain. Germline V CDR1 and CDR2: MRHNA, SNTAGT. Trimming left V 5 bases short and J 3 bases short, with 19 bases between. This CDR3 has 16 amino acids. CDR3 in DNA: TGTGCCAGCAGTCCGGAGGAGACCACCTTGTACACTGAAGCTTTCTTT. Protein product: CASSPEETTLYTEAFF.

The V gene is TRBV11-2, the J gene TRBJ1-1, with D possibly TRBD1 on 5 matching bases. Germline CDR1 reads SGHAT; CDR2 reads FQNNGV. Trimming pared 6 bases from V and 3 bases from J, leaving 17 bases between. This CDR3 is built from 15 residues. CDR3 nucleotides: TGTGCCAGCAGATTTCTGTCAGGGTTCGACACTGAAGCTTTCTTT. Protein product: CASRFLSGFDTEAFF.

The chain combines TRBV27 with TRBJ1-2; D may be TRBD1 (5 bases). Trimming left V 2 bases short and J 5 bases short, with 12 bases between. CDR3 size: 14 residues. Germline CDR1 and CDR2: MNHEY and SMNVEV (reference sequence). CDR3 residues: CASSLTPTDYGYTF. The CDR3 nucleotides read TGTGCCAGCAGTTTAACCCCGACAGATTATGGCTACACCTTC.

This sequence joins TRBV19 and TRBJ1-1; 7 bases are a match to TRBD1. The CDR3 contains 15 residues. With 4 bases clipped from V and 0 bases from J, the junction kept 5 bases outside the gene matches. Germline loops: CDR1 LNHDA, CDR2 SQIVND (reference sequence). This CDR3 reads CASSTPGTVNTEAFF. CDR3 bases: TGTGCCAGTAGTACACCCGGGACAGTGAACACTGAAGCTTTCTTT.

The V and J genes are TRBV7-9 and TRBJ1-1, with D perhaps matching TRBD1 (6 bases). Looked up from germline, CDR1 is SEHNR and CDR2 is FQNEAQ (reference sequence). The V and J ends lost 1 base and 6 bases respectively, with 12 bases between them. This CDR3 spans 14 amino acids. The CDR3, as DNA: TGTGCCAGCAGCTTAGGTGGGGGCCTGGCTGAAGCTTTCTTT. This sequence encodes CASSLGGGLAEAFF.

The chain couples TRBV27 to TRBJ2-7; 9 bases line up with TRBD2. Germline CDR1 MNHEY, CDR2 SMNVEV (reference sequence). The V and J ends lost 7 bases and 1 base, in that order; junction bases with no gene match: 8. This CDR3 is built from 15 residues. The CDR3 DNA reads TGTGCCAGCACTCCTAGACTAGCGGAGTCCTACGAGCAGTACTTC. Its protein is CASTPRLAESYEQYF.

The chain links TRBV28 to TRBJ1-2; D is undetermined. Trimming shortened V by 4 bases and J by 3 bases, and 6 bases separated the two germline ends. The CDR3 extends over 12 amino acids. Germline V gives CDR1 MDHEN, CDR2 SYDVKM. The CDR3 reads CASSSGYYGYTF. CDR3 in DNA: TGTGCCAGCAGTTCAGGCTACTATGGCTACACCTTC.

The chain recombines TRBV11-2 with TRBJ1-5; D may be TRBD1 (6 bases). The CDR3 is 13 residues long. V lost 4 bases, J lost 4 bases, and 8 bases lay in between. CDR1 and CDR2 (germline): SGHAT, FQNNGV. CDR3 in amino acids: CASSWTANQPQHF. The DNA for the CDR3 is TGTGCCAGCAGCTGGACAGCTAATCAGCCCCAGCATTTT.

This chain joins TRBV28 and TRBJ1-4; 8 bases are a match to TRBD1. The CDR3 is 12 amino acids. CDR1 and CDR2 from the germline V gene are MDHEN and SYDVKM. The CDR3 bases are TGTGCATCCGGGACAGGTAGTGAAAAACTGTTTTTT. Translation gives CASGTGSEKLFF.

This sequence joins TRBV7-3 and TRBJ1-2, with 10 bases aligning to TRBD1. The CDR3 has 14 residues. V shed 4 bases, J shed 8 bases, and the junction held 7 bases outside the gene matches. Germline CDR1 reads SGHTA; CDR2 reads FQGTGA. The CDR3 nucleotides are TGTGCCAGCAGCTGGAGACAGGGGGCGAGGGGCTACACCTTC. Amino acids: CASSWRQGARGYTF.

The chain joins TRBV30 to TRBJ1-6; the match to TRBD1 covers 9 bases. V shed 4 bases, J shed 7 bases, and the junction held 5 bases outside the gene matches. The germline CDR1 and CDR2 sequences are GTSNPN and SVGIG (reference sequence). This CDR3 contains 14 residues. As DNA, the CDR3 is TGTGCCTGGACGTCTGACAGGGGGAATTCACCCCTCCACTTT. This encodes CAWTSDRGNSPLHF.

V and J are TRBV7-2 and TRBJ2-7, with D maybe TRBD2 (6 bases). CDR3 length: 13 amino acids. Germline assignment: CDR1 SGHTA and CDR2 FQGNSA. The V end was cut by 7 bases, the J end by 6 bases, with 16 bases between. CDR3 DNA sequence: TGTGCCAGCACCTACTCAACAGCGGGCGAGCAGTACTTC. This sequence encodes CASTYSTAGEQYF.